The rows below give T cell receptor beta chains drawn from one sample of a study of response to subunit inactivated influenza vaccine. Using its own MiXCR run on the RT-PCR reads, TCRdb lists one record per CDR3 protein. In the table there are roughly 710,000 distinct CDR3 sequences, approximately 14% of which are singletons. Specimen: PBMCs from blood, collected less than 15 days before vaccination. The receptors were sampled from a man in his fifties or sixties who received an inactivated influenza vaccine. CDR3s include the opening cysteine and the closing phenylalanine or tryptophan. The D gene is left open where the match is weak. Clone size appears in some rows only: once, few, many, or a class for an expanded clone.

clone_size,d_call,j_call,v_call,cdr3_aa,cdr3_nt
-,TRBD2,TRBJ2-3,TRBV11-1,CASSLAHLAGGPADTQYF,TGTGCCAGCAGCTTAGCCCACCTAGCGGGGGGGCCGGCAGATACGCAGTATTTT
few,-,TRBJ2-2,TRBV7-2,CASSLVQGSVGELFF,TGTGCCAGCAGCTTAGTCCAGGGTTCCGTCGGGGAGCTGTTTTTT
few,-,TRBJ2-3,TRBV15,CATSTWTGTDTQYF,TGTGCCACCAGCACTTGGACAGGCACAGATACGCAGTATTTT
few,TRBD2,TRBJ2-3,TRBV28,CASSLWKGREGTDTQYF,TGTGCCAGCAGTTTATGGAAGGGCAGGGAGGGGACAGATACGCAGTATTTT
-,TRBD1,TRBJ2-2,TRBV5-1,CASSVTGSATGELFF,TGCGCCAGCAGCGTGACAGGGTCGGCCACCGGGGAGCTGTTTTTT
few,-,TRBJ1-1,TRBV12-3/TRBV12-4,CASSLSRTEAFF,TGTGCCAGCAGTTTAAGCAGAACTGAAGCTTTCTTT
-,-,TRBJ2-3,TRBV3-1,CASSQGLTDTQYF,TGTGCCAGCAGCCAAGGTCTAACCGATACGCAGTATTTT
-,-,TRBJ2-7,TRBV5-1,CASSLDPGAPSGEQYF,TGCGCCAGCAGCTTGGATCCGGGAGCCCCTTCCGGCGAGCAGTACTTC
few,-,TRBJ2-1,TRBV5-5,CASSFGYLYNEQFF,TGTGCCAGCAGCTTCGGCTACTTATACAATGAGCAGTTCTTC
few,-,TRBJ1-1,TRBV20-1,CSARGGIETEAFF,TGCAGTGCTAGGGGTGGGATAGAGACTGAAGCTTTCTTT
-,TRBD2,TRBJ2-3,TRBV11-2,CASSLDSGGFSSTDTQYF,TGTGCCAGCAGCTTAGATAGCGGGGGGTTCTCTAGCACAGATACGCAGTATTTT
-,-,TRBJ2-7,TRBV21-1,CASTSGLAGREQYF,TGTGCCAGCACCTCGGGACTAGCGGGCCGCGAGCAGTACTTC
few,TRBD1,TRBJ2-5,TRBV7-9,CASSSGTGGRETQYF,TGTGCCAGCAGCTCCGGGACAGGGGGCCGGGAGACCCAGTACTTC
few,-,TRBJ2-7,TRBV7-9,CASSRDSNEQYF,TGTGCCAGCAGCCGCGATAGTAACGAGCAGTACTTC
-,-,TRBJ2-1,TRBV29-1,CSVEETRRDEQFF,TGCAGCGTTGAAGAGACCAGGCGGGATGAGCAGTTCTTC
-,-,TRBJ1-1,TRBV20-1,CSASLARVDTEAFF,TGCAGTGCTAGCTTGGCCAGGGTGGACACTGAAGCTTTCTTT
once,-,TRBJ1-6,TRBV15,CATSRDLEQEGPLHF,TGTGCCACCAGCAGAGATCTCGAACAGGAGGGACCCCTCCACTTT
-,-,TRBJ2-5,TRBV29-1,CSVEPEETQYF,TGCAGCGTTGAACCAGAAGAGACCCAGTACTTC
-,-,TRBJ1-5,TRBV28,CASGNSNQPQHF,TGTGCCAGCGGCAATAGCAATCAGCCCCAGCATTTT
few,-,TRBJ1-5,TRBV28,CALGRDQPQHF,TGTGCCCTTGGGAGGGATCAGCCCCAGCATTTT
-,TRBD1,TRBJ2-5,TRBV12-3/TRBV12-4,CATSRQGAWETQYF,TGTGCCACCTCGAGACAGGGGGCTTGGGAGACCCAGTACTTC
-,TRBD2,TRBJ2-3,TRBV12-3/TRBV12-4,CASVRAGGTDTQYF,TGTGCCAGCGTCAGGGCGGGGGGCACAGATACGCAGTATTTT
-,TRBD2,TRBJ2-1,TRBV29-1,CSVDLQGLDSEQFF,TGCAGCGTTGATTTGCAGGGACTAGACAGTGAGCAGTTCTTC
many,-,TRBJ2-7,TRBV9,CASSVGQASYEQYF,TGTGCCAGCAGCGTAGGGCAGGCCTCCTACGAGCAGTACTTC
many,TRBD2,TRBJ2-3,TRBV5-5,CASSYGLAGALTDTQYF,TGTGCCAGCAGTTACGGACTAGCGGGGGCCCTCACAGATACGCAGTATTTT
few,-,TRBJ2-7,TRBV27,CASSFRQGTGEQYF,TGTGCCAGCAGTTTTCGGCAGGGTACCGGCGAGCAGTACTTC
few,TRBD2,TRBJ2-3,TRBV20-1,CSAIRRETPDTQYF,TGCAGTGCCATCCGGCGGGAGACACCAGATACGCAGTATTTT
few,-,TRBJ2-3,TRBV9,CASSPNARSSTDTQYF,TGTGCCAGCAGCCCCAACGCGAGATCTAGCACAGATACGCAGTATTTT
many,TRBD2,TRBJ2-1,TRBV28,CASRRLAGYNEQFF,TGTGCCAGCAGGCGACTAGCGGGGTACAATGAGCAGTTCTTC
-,-,TRBJ2-7,TRBV4-3,CASSQEEGTYEQYF,TGCGCCAGCAGCCAAGAAGAGGGTACCTACGAGCAGTACTTC
-,-,TRBJ2-6,TRBV10-3,CAISELGFGGANVLTF,TGTGCCATCAGTGAATTGGGTTTTGGGGGGGCCAACGTCCTGACTTTC
-,TRBD1,TRBJ2-3,TRBV28,CASSFLVQGADTQYF,TGTGCCAGCAGTTTCCTCGTACAGGGGGCAGATACGCAGTATTTT
-,TRBD2,TRBJ2-3,TRBV7-2,CASSLKSSVAGADTQYF,TGTGCCAGCAGCTTAAAGTCGTCTGTAGCGGGGGCAGATACGCAGTATTTT
-,-,TRBJ2-2,TRBV18,CASSPRSPSNTGELFF,TGTGCCAGCTCACCACGGTCACCCTCGAACACCGGGGAGCTGTTTTTT
few,TRBD2,TRBJ2-5,TRBV20-1,CSALAGQETQYF,TGCAGTGCTCTAGCGGGCCAAGAGACCCAGTACTTC
-,-,TRBJ2-1,TRBV11-3,CASSIGGQGLTNEQFF,TGTGCCAGCAGCATAGGTGGACAGGGACTAACGAATGAGCAGTTCTTC
many,-,TRBJ2-2,TRBV28,CASSLDLNTGELFF,TGTGCCAGCAGTTTGGACCTAAACACCGGGGAGCTGTTTTTT
many,-,TRBJ2-7,TRBV4-2,CASSQDTAYEQYF,TGTGCCAGCAGCCAAGATACAGCCTACGAGCAGTACTTC
-,TRBD2,TRBJ2-5,TRBV28,CASRSSGRGETQYF,TGTGCCAGCAGATCTAGCGGGAGGGGAGAGACCCAGTACTTC
few,TRBD1,TRBJ1-2,TRBV28,CASSLSGGADYGYTF,TGTGCCAGCAGTTTGTCAGGGGGCGCCGACTATGGCTACACCTTC
-,TRBD1,TRBJ2-7,TRBV11-2,CASSLVGQGLGEQYF,TGTGCCAGCAGCTTAGTTGGACAGGGCCTGGGCGAGCAGTACTTC
few,-,TRBJ2-7,TRBV3-1,CASSQVGSEQYF,TGTGCCAGCAGCCAAGTCGGGTCCGAGCAGTACTTC
-,TRBD1,TRBJ2-1,TRBV7-9,CASSDGTTGDGDEQFF,TGTGCCAGCAGCGACGGCACGACAGGGGATGGCGATGAGCAGTTCTTC
-,-,TRBJ1-6,TRBV11-2,CASRIDISGSPLHF,TGTGCCAGCAGGATAGACATTTCGGGTTCACCCCTCCACTTT
few,-,TRBJ1-5,TRBV7-8,CASSLRQRSSNQPQHF,TGTGCCAGCAGCCTACGACAGAGATCTAGCAATCAGCCCCAGCATTTT
few,TRBD1,TRBJ1-4,TRBV5-1,CASSLGDRGSEKLFF,TGCGCCAGCAGCTTGGGGGACAGGGGGAGTGAAAAACTGTTTTTT
few,-,TRBJ2-7,TRBV10-3,CANGEGVYEQYF,TGTGCCAACGGGGAGGGGGTCTACGAGCAGTACTTC
-,-,TRBJ1-2,TRBV7-2,CASSPNPTANYGYTF,TGTGCCAGCAGTCCCAACCCGACGGCTAACTATGGCTACACCTTC
few,-,TRBJ2-1,TRBV7-2,CASSLGQLMGEQFF,TGTGCCAGCAGCTTAGGGCAGCTGATGGGTGAGCAGTTCTTC
many,TRBD1,TRBJ2-1,TRBV11-2,CASRGGGSYNEQFF,TGTGCCAGCAGAGGGGGCGGCTCCTACAATGAGCAGTTCTTC
-,TRBD1,TRBJ1-4,TRBV10-3,CAISEGTGDEKLFF,TGTGCCATCAGTGAAGGGACAGGGGATGAAAAACTGTTTTTT